These T cell receptor beta chains were read from a single sample in a study of blood T cell repertoires in COVID-19. Assay: immunoSEQ multiplex PCR; the TCRdb copy retains only in-frame clones and omits some. Of about 230,000 clones listed, 80% to 90% are singletons. The sequencing sample was made of peripheral blood. These receptors originate from a woman aged 40 to 50 who had recovered from COVID-19. The CDR3 runs from the conserved cysteine through the conserved F or W. The order of the fields is CDR3 length, D gene, J gene, clone size, V gene, CDR3 protein, CDR3 DNA. D genes are given only for firm matches. Size is stated for part of the rows, as once, few or many counts, or as a class when the clone is expanded.

CDR3 length: 18; D gene: TRBD1; J gene: TRBJ2-7; clone size: NA; V gene: TRBV27; CDR3 protein: CASSLLGGDRGSSYEQYF; CDR3 DNA: TGTGCCAGCAGTTTATTGGGTGGGGACAGGGGAAGCTCCTACGAGCAGTACTTC
CDR3 length: 18; D gene: TRBD2; J gene: TRBJ2-2; clone size: NA; V gene: TRBV5-1; CDR3 protein: CASSRTSGGAFGTGELFF; CDR3 DNA: TGCGCCAGCAGCCGGACTAGCGGGGGGGCCTTTGGCACCGGGGAGCTGTTTTTT
CDR3 length: 13; D gene: NA; J gene: TRBJ1-1; clone size: NA; V gene: TRBV3-1/TRBV3-2; CDR3 protein: CASSQGGDAEAFF; CDR3 DNA: TGTGCCAGCAGCCAAGGGGGGGACGCTGAAGCTTTCTTT
CDR3 length: 17; D gene: NA; J gene: TRBJ2-1; clone size: once; V gene: TRBV23-1; CDR3 protein: CASSQSAMGGPGYEQFF; CDR3 DNA: TGCGCCAGCAGTCAATCGGCAATGGGGGGGCCCGGGTATGAGCAGTTCTTC
CDR3 length: 12; D gene: NA; J gene: TRBJ2-7; clone size: NA; V gene: TRBV12-3/TRBV12-4; CDR3 protein: CASSPSFDEQYF; CDR3 DNA: TGTGCCAGCAGTCCTAGCTTCGACGAGCAGTACTTC
CDR3 length: 12; D gene: NA; J gene: TRBJ2-7; clone size: NA; V gene: TRBV19; CDR3 protein: CASSEKRGEQYF; CDR3 DNA: TGTGCCAGTTCGGAAAAAAGGGGCGAGCAGTACTTC
CDR3 length: 16; D gene: NA; J gene: TRBJ1-6; clone size: few; V gene: TRBV2; CDR3 protein: CASSEEGQSNNSPLHF; CDR3 DNA: TGTGCCAGCAGTGAAGAAGGACAGTCGAATAATTCACCCCTCCACTTT
CDR3 length: 8; D gene: NA; J gene: TRBJ2-1; clone size: NA; V gene: TRBV7-9; CDR3 protein: CASSPQFF; CDR3 DNA: TGTGCCAGCAGCCCACAGTTCTTC
CDR3 length: 16; D gene: TRBD2; J gene: TRBJ2-1; clone size: NA; V gene: TRBV3-1/TRBV3-2; CDR3 protein: CASSHVTSGGAGEQFF; CDR3 DNA: TGTGCCAGCAGCCACGTTACTAGCGGGGGGGCCGGGGAGCAGTTCTTC
CDR3 length: 14; D gene: NA; J gene: TRBJ1-1; clone size: NA; V gene: TRBV5-4; CDR3 protein: CASSFGRGEGEAFF; CDR3 DNA: TGTGCCAGCAGCTTCGGCAGGGGAGAAGGTGAAGCTTTCTTT
CDR3 length: 14; D gene: NA; J gene: TRBJ1-3; clone size: NA; V gene: TRBV14; CDR3 protein: CASSQQGSGNTIYF; CDR3 DNA: TGTGCCAGCAGCCAACAGGGCTCTGGAAACACCATATATTTT
CDR3 length: 14; D gene: TRBD1; J gene: TRBJ1-1; clone size: few; V gene: TRBV7-6; CDR3 protein: CASSSGQKNTEAFF; CDR3 DNA: TGTGCCAGCAGCTCGGGACAGAAAAACACTGAAGCTTTCTTT
CDR3 length: 14; D gene: NA; J gene: TRBJ1-2; clone size: NA; V gene: TRBV11-2; CDR3 protein: CASSFSGFGGGYTF; CDR3 DNA: TGTGCCAGCAGCTTCTCAGGTTTCGGTGGTGGCTACACCTTC
CDR3 length: 13; D gene: NA; J gene: TRBJ1-6; clone size: NA; V gene: TRBV12-3/TRBV12-4; CDR3 protein: CASRPVVDSPLHF; CDR3 DNA: TGTGCCAGCAGACCAGTCGTGGATTCACCCCTCCACTTT
CDR3 length: 16; D gene: NA; J gene: TRBJ1-3; clone size: NA; V gene: TRBV7-2; CDR3 protein: CASSFYFGQAGNTIYF; CDR3 DNA: TGTGCCAGCAGCTTTTATTTTGGCCAGGCTGGAAACACCATATATTTT
CDR3 length: 16; D gene: TRBD2; J gene: TRBJ2-5; clone size: few; V gene: TRBV5-4; CDR3 protein: CASSGGGAETQETQYF; CDR3 DNA: TGTGCCAGCAGCGGGGGAGGGGCAGAGACGCAAGAGACCCAGTACTTC
CDR3 length: 14; D gene: NA; J gene: TRBJ1-1; clone size: NA; V gene: TRBV7-9; CDR3 protein: CASSFGSMNTEAFF; CDR3 DNA: TGTGCCAGCAGCTTTGGCTCCATGAACACTGAAGCTTTCTTT
CDR3 length: 16; D gene: TRBD1; J gene: TRBJ1-6; clone size: NA; V gene: TRBV19; CDR3 protein: CASSPTGRTYNSPLHF; CDR3 DNA: TGTGCCAGTAGTCCGACAGGGCGGACCTATAATTCACCCCTCCACTTT
CDR3 length: 15; D gene: NA; J gene: TRBJ1-1; clone size: NA; V gene: TRBV14; CDR3 protein: CASSQAVFEDTEAFF; CDR3 DNA: TGTGCCAGCAGCCAAGCTGTTTTCGAGGACACTGAAGCTTTCTTT
CDR3 length: 14; D gene: NA; J gene: TRBJ1-1; clone size: once; V gene: TRBV7-9; CDR3 protein: CASSFQGRDTEAFF; CDR3 DNA: TGTGCCAGCAGTTTCCAAGGGAGGGACACTGAAGCTTTCTTT
CDR3 length: 14; D gene: TRBD2; J gene: TRBJ2-5; clone size: NA; V gene: TRBV7-9; CDR3 protein: CASSLGGNRETQYF; CDR3 DNA: TGTGCCAGCAGCTTGGGAGGGAATAGGGAGACCCAGTACTTC
CDR3 length: 15; D gene: NA; J gene: TRBJ1-4; clone size: NA; V gene: TRBV6-5; CDR3 protein: CASSLQQGINEKLFF; CDR3 DNA: TGTGCCAGCAGTTTGCAGCAGGGGATTAATGAAAAACTGTTTTTT
CDR3 length: 17; D gene: NA; J gene: TRBJ1-1; clone size: NA; V gene: TRBV7-2; CDR3 protein: CASSKQAWGVPNTEAFF; CDR3 DNA: TGTGCCAGCAGCAAGCAGGCGTGGGGGGTCCCGAACACTGAAGCTTTCTTT
CDR3 length: 13; D gene: NA; J gene: TRBJ1-2; clone size: NA; V gene: TRBV4-3; CDR3 protein: CASSRQGNYGYTF; CDR3 DNA: TGCGCCAGCAGCCGTCAGGGGAACTATGGCTACACCTTC
CDR3 length: 15; D gene: NA; J gene: TRBJ1-6; clone size: many; V gene: TRBV2; CDR3 protein: CASSDRTGVSSPLHF; CDR3 DNA: TGTGCCAGCAGTGATAGGACGGGAGTAAGCTCACCCCTCCACTTT
CDR3 length: 15; D gene: NA; J gene: TRBJ1-2; clone size: NA; V gene: TRBV4-1; CDR3 protein: CASSQDQGASYGYTF; CDR3 DNA: TGCGCCAGCAGCCAAGATCAAGGGGCAAGTTACGGCTACACCTTC
CDR3 length: 14; D gene: NA; J gene: TRBJ2-1; clone size: once; V gene: TRBV5-1; CDR3 protein: CASSHGSGVDEQFF; CDR3 DNA: TGCGCCAGCAGCCATGGTTCGGGGGTCGATGAGCAGTTCTTC
CDR3 length: 16; D gene: TRBD2; J gene: TRBJ2-2; clone size: NA; V gene: TRBV7-2; CDR3 protein: CASSVPSGGAVGELFF; CDR3 DNA: TGTGCCAGCAGCGTACCTAGCGGGGGGGCTGTCGGGGAGCTGTTTTTT
CDR3 length: 13; D gene: NA; J gene: TRBJ2-3; clone size: NA; V gene: TRBV7-9; CDR3 protein: CASRQEQGDTQYF; CDR3 DNA: TGTGCCAGCCGGCAGGAACAGGGAGATACGCAGTATTTT
CDR3 length: 12; D gene: NA; J gene: TRBJ2-7; clone size: once; V gene: TRBV11-2; CDR3 protein: CASSPSRYEQYF; CDR3 DNA: TGTGCCAGCAGCCCCTCCCGCTACGAGCAGTACTTC
CDR3 length: 13; D gene: TRBD1; J gene: TRBJ2-5; clone size: NA; V gene: TRBV2; CDR3 protein: CASSAGGQETQYF; CDR3 DNA: TGTGCCAGCAGTGCAGGGGGCCAAGAGACCCAGTACTTC
CDR3 length: 15; D gene: TRBD1; J gene: TRBJ1-1; clone size: NA; V gene: TRBV3-1/TRBV3-2; CDR3 protein: CASSPLTGEGTEAFF; CDR3 DNA: TGTGCCAGCAGTCCTTTGACAGGGGAGGGCACTGAAGCTTTCTTT
CDR3 length: 13; D gene: TRBD1; J gene: TRBJ1-2; clone size: NA; V gene: TRBV19; CDR3 protein: CASSMTGARGYTF; CDR3 DNA: TGTGCCAGTAGTATGACAGGGGCGCGGGGCTACACCTTC
CDR3 length: 18; D gene: TRBD2; J gene: TRBJ2-1; clone size: NA; V gene: TRBV3-1/TRBV3-2; CDR3 protein: CASSQLGGGRGNLNEQFF; CDR3 DNA: TGTGCCAGCAGCCAATTGGGTGGAGGGCGGGGGAACTTAAATGAGCAGTTCTTC
CDR3 length: 14; D gene: NA; J gene: TRBJ2-2; clone size: NA; V gene: TRBV6-2/TRBV6-3; CDR3 protein: CASSAGFHTGELFF; CDR3 DNA: TGTGCCAGCAGTGCGGGGTTTCACACCGGGGAGCTGTTTTTT
CDR3 length: 17; D gene: NA; J gene: TRBJ2-2; clone size: NA; V gene: TRBV7-8; CDR3 protein: CASSLSLYGGNTGELFF; CDR3 DNA: TGTGCCAGCAGCTTATCTCTGTACGGGGGGAACACCGGGGAGCTGTTTTTT
CDR3 length: 15; D gene: TRBD2; J gene: TRBJ2-3; clone size: NA; V gene: TRBV3-1/TRBV3-2; CDR3 protein: CASRSSGGVSDTQYF; CDR3 DNA: TGTGCCAGCAGGTCGAGCGGGGGGGTCTCAGATACGCAGTATTTT
CDR3 length: 15; D gene: NA; J gene: TRBJ1-2; clone size: NA; V gene: TRBV5-1; CDR3 protein: CASSAQGNKAGGYTF; CDR3 DNA: TGCGCCAGCAGCGCGCAGGGGAACAAGGCGGGCGGCTACACCTTC
CDR3 length: 14; D gene: NA; J gene: TRBJ2-3; clone size: NA; V gene: TRBV28; CDR3 protein: CAGGRGGLTDTQYF; CDR3 DNA: TGTGCCGGGGGTAGGGGGGGTCTCACAGATACGCAGTATTTT
CDR3 length: 14; D gene: NA; J gene: TRBJ1-2; clone size: NA; V gene: TRBV11-2; CDR3 protein: CASSLSDGVYGYTF; CDR3 DNA: TGTGCCAGCAGCTTAAGCGACGGGGTCTATGGCTACACCTTC
CDR3 length: 16; D gene: NA; J gene: TRBJ1-1; clone size: NA; V gene: TRBV5-6; CDR3 protein: CASSLAVGGANTEAFF; CDR3 DNA: TGTGCCAGCAGCTTGGCCGTCGGGGGGGCGAACACTGAAGCTTTCTTT
CDR3 length: 15; D gene: NA; J gene: TRBJ1-2; clone size: once; V gene: TRBV9; CDR3 protein: CASSVSRGGPHGYTF; CDR3 DNA: TGTGCCAGCAGCGTATCCCGGGGAGGACCCCATGGCTACACCTTC
CDR3 length: 16; D gene: NA; J gene: TRBJ1-6; clone size: NA; V gene: TRBV3-1/TRBV3-2; CDR3 protein: CASSRIEGSYNSPLHF; CDR3 DNA: TGTGCCAGCAGCCGGATCGAGGGCTCCTATAATTCACCCCTCCACTTT
CDR3 length: 14; D gene: NA; J gene: TRBJ1-1; clone size: NA; V gene: TRBV19; CDR3 protein: CASSIDRGRTEAFF; CDR3 DNA: TGTGCCAGTAGTATAGACAGGGGAAGAACTGAAGCTTTCTTT
CDR3 length: 16; D gene: TRBD1; J gene: TRBJ1-4; clone size: NA; V gene: TRBV5-1; CDR3 protein: CASSWAGTGNNEKLFF; CDR3 DNA: TGCGCCAGCAGCTGGGCCGGGACAGGGAACAATGAAAAACTGTTTTTT
CDR3 length: 13; D gene: TRBD1; J gene: TRBJ2-7; clone size: NA; V gene: TRBV28; CDR3 protein: CASKSGGLYEQYF; CDR3 DNA: TGTGCCAGCAAGTCAGGGGGCCTCTACGAGCAGTACTTC
CDR3 length: 14; D gene: NA; J gene: TRBJ1-1; clone size: NA; V gene: TRBV9; CDR3 protein: CASSAGQTNTEAFF; CDR3 DNA: TGTGCCAGCAGCGCTGGACAGACGAACACTGAAGCTTTCTTT
CDR3 length: 13; D gene: NA; J gene: TRBJ2-5; clone size: NA; V gene: TRBV10-3; CDR3 protein: CAISENQGGAQYF; CDR3 DNA: TGTGCCATCAGTGAGAATCAGGGCGGGGCCCAGTACTTC
CDR3 length: 15; D gene: NA; J gene: TRBJ1-1; clone size: NA; V gene: TRBV4-3; CDR3 protein: CASSQAGGTNTEAFF; CDR3 DNA: TGCGCCAGCAGCCAAGCGGGGGGTACCAACACTGAAGCTTTCTTT
CDR3 length: 15; D gene: NA; J gene: TRBJ1-4; clone size: NA; V gene: TRBV7-2; CDR3 protein: CASSLGVGGNEKLFF; CDR3 DNA: TGTGCCAGCAGCTTAGGGGTAGGGGGTAATGAAAAACTGTTTTTT
CDR3 length: 16; D gene: NA; J gene: TRBJ1-2; clone size: NA; V gene: TRBV11-2; CDR3 protein: CASSGRRALDNYGYTF; CDR3 DNA: TGTGCCAGCAGCGGACGGCGGGCCTTAGATAACTATGGCTACACCTTC
CDR3 length: 13; D gene: TRBD1; J gene: TRBJ1-2; clone size: NA; V gene: TRBV7-2; CDR3 protein: CASSVKGAIGYTF; CDR3 DNA: TGTGCCAGCAGCGTGAAGGGGGCGATTGGCTACACCTTC
CDR3 length: 13; D gene: NA; J gene: TRBJ2-7; clone size: few; V gene: TRBV5-1; CDR3 protein: CASSLYGNYEQYF; CDR3 DNA: TGCGCCAGCAGCTTGTACGGGAACTACGAGCAGTACTTC
CDR3 length: 13; D gene: NA; J gene: TRBJ1-2; clone size: NA; V gene: TRBV2; CDR3 protein: CASSGQSYYGYTF; CDR3 DNA: TGTGCCAGCAGTGGACAGAGCTACTATGGCTACACCTTC
CDR3 length: 16; D gene: TRBD1; J gene: TRBJ2-1; clone size: NA; V gene: TRBV18; CDR3 protein: CASSPLPGGSYNEQFF; CDR3 DNA: TGTGCCAGCTCACCACTCCCAGGGGGCTCCTACAATGAGCAGTTCTTC
CDR3 length: 16; D gene: NA; J gene: TRBJ1-6; clone size: NA; V gene: TRBV5-1; CDR3 protein: CASSWLGGQYGSPLHF; CDR3 DNA: TGCGCCAGCAGCTGGTTGGGCGGACAGTATGGTTCACCCCTCCACTTT